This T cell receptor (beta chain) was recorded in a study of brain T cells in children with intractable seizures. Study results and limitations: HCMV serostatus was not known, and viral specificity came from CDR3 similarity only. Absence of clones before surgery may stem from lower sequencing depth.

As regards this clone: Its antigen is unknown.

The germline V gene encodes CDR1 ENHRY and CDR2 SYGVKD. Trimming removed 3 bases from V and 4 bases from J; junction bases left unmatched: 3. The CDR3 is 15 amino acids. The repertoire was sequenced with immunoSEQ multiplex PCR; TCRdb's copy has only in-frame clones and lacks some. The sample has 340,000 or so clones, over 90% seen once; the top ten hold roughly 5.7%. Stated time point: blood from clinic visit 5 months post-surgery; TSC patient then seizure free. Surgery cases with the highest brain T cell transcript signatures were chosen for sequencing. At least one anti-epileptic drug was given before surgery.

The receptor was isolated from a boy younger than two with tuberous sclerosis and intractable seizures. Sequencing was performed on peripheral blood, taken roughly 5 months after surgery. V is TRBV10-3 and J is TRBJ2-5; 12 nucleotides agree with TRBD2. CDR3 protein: CAISEQTSGGETQYF. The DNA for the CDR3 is TGTGCCATCAGTGAACAGACTAGCGGGGGAGAGACCCAGTACTTC.